This TCR beta chain was captured by sequencing in a study of CD8 T cells in Susac syndrome. cDNA came from roughly 0.47 to 1 ug RNA primed by random hexamers. In TCRdb, the immunoSEQ multiplex PCR reads were re-called with MiXCR into one record per CDR3 protein. The table shows around 56,000 distinct CDR3 sequences, with just over 90% occurring only once. V gave up 1 base and J gave up 10 bases, with 6 bases separating them. Germline V gives CDR1 SGHDT, CDR2 YYEEEE. This CDR3 comprises 11 residues. Study-level results: It was acknowledged in the study that its TCR sequencing and HLA analysis involved a relatively small number of individuals.

In regard to this clonotype: Its antigen is unknown.

Both CD4+ and CD8+ T cells were negatively isolated, and TEMRA cells underwent FACS enrichment. The sample comprised CD8+ T cells from PBMCs. This TCR came from a human donor in good health. The chain recombines TRBV5-6 with TRBJ2-1; unclear D gene. The CDR3 here is CASSLPGEQFF. CDR3 coding DNA: TGTGCCAGCAGCTTGCCCGGGGAGCAGTTCTTC.